This TCR beta chain derives from a study of human thymus T cells. Corrective cardiac surgery supplied the resected thymus tissue. Germline V gene data show CDR1 as SEHNR and CDR2 as FQNEAQ (reference sequence). This CDR3 region has 17 residues. The ends were cut back, 1 base at V and 5 bases at J, with 18 bases in the middle. Using immunoSEQ multiplex PCR, the repertoire was profiled, and TCRdb retains in-frame clones only, with some absent. The sample has about 130,000 clones, around 95% seen once. This TCR was sampled from a boy less than two years old with a congenital heart defect but otherwise immunologically healthy. Sequences were obtained from thymus tissue. This chain connects TRBV7-9 to TRBJ2-1; no clear D. This chain's CDR3 is CASSLGPPEAANNEQFF. For the CDR3, the DNA is TGTGCCAGCAGCTTAGGGCCCCCGGAAGCTGCCAACAATGAGCAGTTCTTC.